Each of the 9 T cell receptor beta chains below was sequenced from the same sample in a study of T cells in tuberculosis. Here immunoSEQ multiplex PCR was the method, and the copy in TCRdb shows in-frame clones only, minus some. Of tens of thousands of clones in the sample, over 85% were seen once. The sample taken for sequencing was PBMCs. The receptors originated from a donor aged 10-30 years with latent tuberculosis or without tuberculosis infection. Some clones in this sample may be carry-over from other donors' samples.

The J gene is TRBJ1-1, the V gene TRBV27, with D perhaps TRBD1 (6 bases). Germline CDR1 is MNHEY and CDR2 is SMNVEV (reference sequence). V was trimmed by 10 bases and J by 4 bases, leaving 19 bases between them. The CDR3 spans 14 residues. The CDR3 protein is CATRGRGSGTEAFF. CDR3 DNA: TGTGCCACCCGAGGAAGGGGGTCTGGCACTGAAGCTTTCTTT.

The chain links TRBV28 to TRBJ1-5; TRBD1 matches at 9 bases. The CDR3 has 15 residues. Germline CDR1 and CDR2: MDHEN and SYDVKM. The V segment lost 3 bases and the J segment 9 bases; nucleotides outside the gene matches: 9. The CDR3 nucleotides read TGTGCCAGCAGTTTTGACAGGGGGTCGGGGACGCCCCAGCATTTT. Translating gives CASSFDRGSGTPQHF.

CDR3 DNA: TGCGCCAGCAGCTTGGGCGGTCGGGAGACCCAGTACTTC. This translates into CASSLGGRETQYF. The chain employs TRBV5-1 and TRBJ2-5; no clear D. The CDR3 has 13 amino acids. From germline, CDR1 is SGHRS and CDR2 YFSETQ. V was trimmed by 0 bases and J by 5 bases, leaving 8 bases between them.

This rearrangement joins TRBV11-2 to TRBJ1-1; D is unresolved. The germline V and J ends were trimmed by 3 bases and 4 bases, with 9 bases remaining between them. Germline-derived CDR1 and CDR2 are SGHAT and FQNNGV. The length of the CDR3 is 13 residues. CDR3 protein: CASSFTVVTEAFF. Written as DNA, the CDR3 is TGTGCCAGCAGCTTTACGGTGGTCACTGAAGCTTTCTTT.

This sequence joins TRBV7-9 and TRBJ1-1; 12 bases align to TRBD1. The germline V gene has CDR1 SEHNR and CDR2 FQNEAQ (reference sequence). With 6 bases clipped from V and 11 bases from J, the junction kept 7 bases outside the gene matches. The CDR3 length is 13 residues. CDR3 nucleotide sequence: TGTGCCAGCAGGCCGGGACAGGGGGCGGAGGCTTTCTTT. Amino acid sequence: CASRPGQGAEAFF.

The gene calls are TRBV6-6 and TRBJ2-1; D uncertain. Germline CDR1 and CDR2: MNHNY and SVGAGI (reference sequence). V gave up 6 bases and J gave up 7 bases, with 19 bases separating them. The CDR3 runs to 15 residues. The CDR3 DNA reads TGTGCCAGCAGCCACGGTCGAGCGAAAGTTAATGAGCAGTTCTTC. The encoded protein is CASSHGRAKVNEQFF.

CDR3 sequence: CASSLLGIQPSSYNEQFF. CDR3 bases: TGTGCCAGCAGCTTATTAGGAATACAGCCGAGCTCCTACAATGAGCAGTTCTTC. The J gene is TRBJ2-1, the V gene TRBV7-9; D remains ambiguous. Germline V CDR1 and CDR2: SEHNR, FQNEAQ (reference sequence). The CDR3 has 18 residues. Trimming took 2 bases from V and 0 from J, leaving 17 bases between them.

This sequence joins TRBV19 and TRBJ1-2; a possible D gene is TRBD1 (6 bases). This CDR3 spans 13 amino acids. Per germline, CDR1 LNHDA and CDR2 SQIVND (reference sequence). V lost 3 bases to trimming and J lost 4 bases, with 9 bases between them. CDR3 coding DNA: TGTGCCAGTAGTATTACAGGGACCTATGGCTACACCTTC. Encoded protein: CASSITGTYGYTF.

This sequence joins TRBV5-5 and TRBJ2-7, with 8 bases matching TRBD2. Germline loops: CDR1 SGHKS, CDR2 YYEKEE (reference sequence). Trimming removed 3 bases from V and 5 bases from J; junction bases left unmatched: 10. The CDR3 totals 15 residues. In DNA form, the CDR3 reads TGTGCCAGCAGCTCGTACGGGGGGGTTGGAAACGAGCAGTACTTC. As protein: CASSSYGGVGNEQYF.